This T cell receptor (beta chain) originates from a study of Tregs in tolerant kidney transplant recipients. Sequencing was performed with immunoSEQ multiplex PCR; in TCRdb, only in-frame clones are kept and a portion is missing. Of some 250,000 clones in the sample, around 81% were seen once. This CDR3 contains 15 residues. The germline V gene encodes CDR1 SGHNT and CDR2 YENEEA. With 3 bases clipped from V and 5 bases from J, the junction kept 7 bases outside the gene matches. About this clone: What it binds is unknown.

Study-level findings and limits: Tregs expanded with activated donor B cells seemed most donor-specific.

The chain carries TRBV11-3 and TRBJ1-2; 9 nucleotides match TRBD1. The sequenced material came from CD4+ T cells from blood. This clonotype was sampled from a human donor in good health. This chain's CDR3 is CASSFRQGEGYGYTF. The CDR3, as DNA: TGTGCCAGCAGCTTCCGACAGGGGGAAGGGTATGGCTACACCTTC.